The 17 T cell receptor beta chains given below trace back to one sample, sequenced in a study of blood T cell repertoires in COVID-19. Clones were sequenced by immunoSEQ multiplex PCR, and TCRdb holds only the in-frame ones, with some missing. Altogether around 250,000 clones are present, roughly 86% being singletons, with the ten largest covering under 2%. What was sequenced was peripheral blood. The receptors were sampled from a woman aged 55-70 years who had recovered from COVID-19.

This clone was seen ten or more times. The chain links TRBV4-3 to TRBJ1-5; D unclear. Trimming took 0 bases from V and 7 from J, leaving 10 bases between them. CDR1 is LGHNA, CDR2 YSLEER, per germline. The CDR3 sequence is 14 residues long. This chain's CDR3 is CASSQETREQPQHF. The CDR3 bases are TGCGCCAGCAGCCAAGAGACTCGGGAACAGCCCCAGCATTTT.

The gene calls are TRBV19 and TRBJ1-6; possible D gene TRBD1, 6 bases. Trimming stripped 6 bases from V and 2 bases from J, with 11 bases between. The CDR3 totals 15 residues. Germline loops: CDR1 LNHDA, CDR2 SQIVND (reference sequence). CDR3 sequence: CASSTQGPYNSPLHF. The CDR3 DNA reads as TGTGCCAGTAGCACCCAGGGGCCCTATAATTCACCCCTCCACTTT.

There are a few counts of this clone. The rearrangement uses TRBV3-1 (or the pseudogene TRBV3-2) and TRBJ1-4, with D possibly being TRBD1 (5 bases). Trimming took 4 bases from V and 14 from J, leaving 14 bases between them. This CDR3 spans 12 amino acids. Germline CDR1 is LGHDT and CDR2 is YNNKEL (reference sequence). The CDR3 sequence: CASSPREGTLFF. For the CDR3, the DNA is TGTGCCAGCAGCCCCCGGGAGGGGACGCTGTTTTTT.

The rearrangement links TRBV28 to TRBJ2-7, with a weak D call TRBD1 (6 bases). Looked up from germline, CDR1 is MDHEN and CDR2 is SYDVKM. The CDR3 is 13 amino acids. V lost 8 bases and J lost 0, with 11 bases in between. This chain's CDR3 is CASAQGLSYEQYF. The CDR3 DNA is TGTGCCAGCGCCCAGGGGCTCTCCTACGAGCAGTACTTC.

The gene calls are TRBV28 and TRBJ2-7; 7 bases are a match to TRBD1. The CDR3 is 15 residues long. Germline assignment: CDR1 MDHEN and CDR2 SYDVKM. Trimming removed 3 bases from V and 3 bases from J; junction bases left unmatched: 8. CDR3 residues: CASSFSPGQNYEQYF. CDR3 in DNA: TGTGCCAGCAGTTTCAGCCCGGGACAGAACTACGAGCAGTACTTC.

This chain uses TRBV2 with TRBJ1-1, with 9 bases that match TRBD1. The V segment lost 5 bases and the J segment 7 bases; nucleotides outside the gene matches: 11. CDR1 is SNHLY and CDR2 is FYNNEI in the germline V gene. The CDR3 runs 15 residues. The CDR3 region is CASSSLDRGLGEAFF. CDR3 bases: TGTGCCAGCAGTTCCTTGGACAGGGGTTTGGGTGAAGCTTTCTTT.

The genes are TRBV28 and TRBJ2-1; the D gene is possibly TRBD2 (6 bases). Germline assignment: CDR1 MDHEN and CDR2 SYDVKM. V was clipped by 4 bases and J by 15 bases, with 25 bases between them. This CDR3 has 15 amino acids. This chain's CDR3 is CASSSLSAGPLMTFF. In DNA, the CDR3 is TGTGCCAGCAGTTCCCTGTCGGCGGGGCCGTTAATGACGTTCTTC.

This chain joins TRBV19 and TRBJ1-5; a possible D gene is TRBD1 (5 bases). Germline-derived CDR1 and CDR2 are LNHDA and SQIVND (reference sequence). The CDR3 runs 13 residues. The germline V and J ends were trimmed by 2 bases and 6 bases, with 8 bases remaining between them. CDR3 sequence: CASSIQGRQPQHF. CDR3 nucleotides: TGTGCCAGTAGTATACAGGGCCGTCAGCCCCAGCATTTT.

This chain uses TRBV7-9 with TRBJ1-3; D not certain. Between the trimmed V and J ends, which lost 3 bases and 0 bases, there was a span of 9 bases. This CDR3 comprises 15 residues. CDR1 is SEHNR, CDR2 FQNEAQ, per germline (reference sequence). The CDR3 sequence: CASSFSKASGNTIYF. The DNA for the CDR3 is TGTGCCAGCAGCTTCTCCAAAGCCTCTGGAAACACCATATATTTT.

This rearrangement joins TRBV7-3 to TRBJ2-3, with D maybe TRBD2 (6 bases). CDR3 length: 15 amino acids. V was trimmed by 1 base and J by 2 bases, leaving 10 bases between them. Germline-derived CDR1 and CDR2 are SGHTA and FQGTGA. CDR3 bases: TGTGCCAGCAGCTTAAACGGGGGTTACACAGATACGCAGTATTTT. Encoded protein: CASSLNGGYTDTQYF.

The chain couples TRBV5-1 to TRBJ2-1, with 9 bases matching TRBD2. CDR1 SGHRS and CDR2 YFSETQ come from the germline V gene. With V trimmed by 2 bases and J by 8 bases, 8 bases remained unmatched. This CDR3 has 15 residues. The CDR3 DNA follows: TGCGCCAGCAGCTTCCAGCGGGGGGCTCCGGATGAGCAGTTCTTC. It specifies CASSFQRGAPDEQFF.

V and J are TRBV13 and TRBJ1-6, with no clear D. CDR3 size: 13 residues. V was shortened by 1 base and J by 7 bases, with 5 bases between the two germline ends. The germline gives CDR1 PRHDT, CDR2 FYEKMQ (reference sequence). In nucleotides, the CDR3 is TGTGCCAGCAGCTTAGACCGGAATTCACCCCTCCACTTT. Residues: CASSLDRNSPLHF.

In regard to this clone: One end of the junction does not line up with germline, which may come from a read error. The chain recombines TRBV7-7 with TRBJ2-2; TRBD2 agrees at 11 bases. Looked up from germline, CDR1 is SSHAT and CDR2 is FNYEAQ (reference sequence). The CDR3 totals 16 residues. CDR3 amino acids: CASSLNSGGATGELFF. Here the CDR3 DNA reads TGTGCTAGCAGCTTAAATAGCGGGGGGGCCACCGGGGAGCTGTTTTTT.

This chain links TRBV10-3 with TRBJ1-2, with D possibly TRBD1 on 6 matching bases. This CDR3 spans 14 amino acids. V was cut by 7 bases and J by 0 bases, with 12 bases left in between. Per the germline V gene, CDR1 is ENHRY and CDR2 is SYGVKD. The CDR3 reads CAINWDTSNYGYTF. CDR3 nucleotides: TGTGCCATCAACTGGGACACCTCTAACTATGGCTACACCTTC.

The chain couples TRBV19 to TRBJ2-7, with TRBD1 identical over 10 bases. CDR3 length equals 17 residues. From germline, CDR1 is LNHDA and CDR2 SQIVND (reference sequence). The V segment lost 1 base and the J segment 6 bases; nucleotides outside the gene matches: 12. The CDR3 bases are TGTGCCAGTAGTATAGCCGCGGGACAGGGGCCGGTAGGCGAGCAGTACTTC. Translation gives CASSIAAGQGPVGEQYF. Full variable domain (missing parts from reference TRBV19 and TRBJ2-7): DGGITQSPKYLFRKEGQNVTLSCEQNLNHDAMYWYRQDPGQGLRLIYYSQIVNDFQKGDIAEGYSVSREKKESFPLTVTSAQKNPTAFYLCASSIAAGQGPVGEQYFGPGTRLTVT.

The genes are TRBV6-6 and TRBJ2-1, with 9 bases that match TRBD1. The CDR3 contains 16 residues. With V trimmed by 4 bases and J by 6 bases, 10 bases remained unmatched. Germline V gene sequence: CDR1 MNHNY, CDR2 SVGAGI (reference sequence). CDR3 sequence: CASSFTLQGAGNEQFF. In DNA, the CDR3 is TGTGCCAGCAGTTTCACCTTACAGGGGGCGGGCAATGAGCAGTTCTTC.

This clone was seen a few times. The chain recombines TRBV7-2 with TRBJ2-7; no clear D. With 1 base removed from V and 3 bases from J, the gap between germline ends came to 13 bases. Germline values: CDR1 SGHTA, CDR2 FQGNSA. The CDR3 is 15 amino acids. The CDR3 nucleotides read TGTGCCAGCAGCTTAGTAGAGCACCCTATCTACGAGCAGTACTTC. As protein: CASSLVEHPIYEQYF. The full variable domain, rest sourced from reference TRBV7-2 and TRBJ2-7, is GAGVSQSPSNKVTEKGKDVELRCDPISGHTALYWYRQSLGQGLEFLIYFQGNSAPDKSGLPSDRFSAERTGGSVSTLTIQRTQQEDSAVYLCASSLVEHPIYEQYFGPGTRLTVT.